The 5 T cell receptor beta chains reported below all come from one sample, sequenced in a study of OX40 agonist ivuxolimab in advanced cancers. Library prep was done by the immunoSEQ multiplex PCR assay. This immuneACCESS table, as held by TCRdb, lists in-frame sequences with V and J called but not all clones. Of the missing ones, under half trace to an unresolved V gene in checked studies; the others have no known cause. Within this sample are fewer than 80,000 clones, with around 83% of them counted one time only. Less than 3.5% of the sample comes from the top ten. The specimen comprised CD4+ or CD8+ T cells sorted from blood, sampled in a trial of the OX40 agonist ivuxolimab. The receptors originated from an adult with an advanced solid tumor such as melanoma, head and neck, liver or kidney cancer.

As regards this clone: An end of the junction does not agree with germline; a read error may underlie this. The CDR3 reads CAGSLAQGAFDEQFF. Here the CDR3 DNA reads TGTGCCGGCAGCTTAGCACAGGGGGCGTTCGATGAGCAGTTCTTC. The chain has TRBV11-1 and TRBJ2-1; TRBD1 matches at 9 bases. CDR1 is SGHAT and CDR2 is FQDESV in the germline V gene (reference sequence). The CDR3 runs to 15 residues.

This clone was seen only once. The genes are TRBV10-3 and TRBJ1-1; a weak D match, TRBD1 (5 bases). From germline, CDR1 is ENHRY and CDR2 SYGVKD. Trimming stripped 7 bases from V and 2 bases from J, with 11 bases between. The CDR3 contains 13 residues. CDR3 DNA: TGTGCCATCATCCAGGGACCTAACACTGAAGCTTTCTTT. This codes for CAIIQGPNTEAFF.

This chain connects TRBV4-2 to TRBJ2-5, with D uncertain. Near its end, the DNA agrees better with TRBJ2-7, so the J call may be wrong. The CDR3 contains 15 residues. Germline V CDR1 and CDR2: LGHNA, YNFKEQ. The CDR3 nucleotides are TGTGCCAGCAGCCAAGAGCCCTACGGTTCCTACGAGCAGTACTTC. Its protein product is CASSQEPYGSYEQYF.

The chain joins TRBV6-5 to TRBJ2-3; no firm D call. Per germline, CDR1 MNHEY and CDR2 SVGAGI. V lost 2 bases, J lost 3 bases, and 9 bases lay in between. The CDR3 is made up of 14 amino acids. CDR3 loop: CASSYRRITDTQYF. CDR3 DNA: TGTGCCAGCAGTTACCGCCGAATAACAGATACGCAGTATTTT.

V is TRBV4-2 and J is TRBJ1-5; 11 bases align to TRBD1. Germline assignment: CDR1 LGHNA and CDR2 YNFKEQ. Trimming removed 4 bases from V and 8 bases from J; junction bases left unmatched: 4. The CDR3 consists of 14 residues. The CDR3 loop reads CASSPTGQGEPQHF. In nucleotides, the CDR3 is TGTGCCAGCAGCCCGACGGGACAGGGGGAGCCCCAGCATTTT.